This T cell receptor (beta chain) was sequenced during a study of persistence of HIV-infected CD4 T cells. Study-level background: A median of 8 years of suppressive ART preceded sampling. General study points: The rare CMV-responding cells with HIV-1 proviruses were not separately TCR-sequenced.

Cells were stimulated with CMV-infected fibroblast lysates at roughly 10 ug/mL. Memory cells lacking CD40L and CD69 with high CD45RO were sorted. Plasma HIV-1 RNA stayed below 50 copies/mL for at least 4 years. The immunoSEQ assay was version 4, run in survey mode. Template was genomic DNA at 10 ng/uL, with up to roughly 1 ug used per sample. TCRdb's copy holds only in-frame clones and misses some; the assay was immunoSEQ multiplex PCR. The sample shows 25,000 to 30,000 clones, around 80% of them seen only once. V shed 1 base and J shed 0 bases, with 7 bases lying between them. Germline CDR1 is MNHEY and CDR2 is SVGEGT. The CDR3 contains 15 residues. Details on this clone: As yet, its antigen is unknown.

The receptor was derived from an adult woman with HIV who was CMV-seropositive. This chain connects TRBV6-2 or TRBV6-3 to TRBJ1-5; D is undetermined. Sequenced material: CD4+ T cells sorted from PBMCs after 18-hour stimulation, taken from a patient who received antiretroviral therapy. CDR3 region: CASSYYSYSNQPQHF. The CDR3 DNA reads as TGTGCCAGCAGTTACTACAGCTATAGCAATCAGCCCCAGCATTTT.